The 20 T cell receptor beta chains below come from one sample, sequenced in a study of blood T cells in healthy people across ages. Next came a second PCR, run for about 6 to 12 cycles, which used a sample-barcoded 5' primer along with a J-beta primer mix. One entry per CDR3 protein, called by TCRdb with MiXCR from the 5' RACE reads. The sample has roughly 930,000 distinct CDR3 sequences, roughly 50% seen once. The sample comprised blood. The receptors were sampled from a man younger than 45 in good health.

At least ten counts were recorded for this clonotype. The chain couples TRBV6-5 to TRBJ2-3, with 11 bases that match TRBD2. Germline-derived CDR1 and CDR2 are MNHEY and SVGAGI. This CDR3 contains 14 residues. Germline trimming cut 5 bases from V and 4 bases from J; bases unmatched to any gene: 2. Here the CDR3 DNA reads TGTGCCAGCAGTCCTAGCGGGGGGCCAGATACGCAGTATTTT. It codes for CASSPSGGPDTQYF.

This clonotype has just a few counts. This chain connects TRBV20-1 to TRBJ1-2, with D unclear. With 1 base removed from V and 13 bases from J, the gap between germline ends came to 7 bases. The CDR3 has 9 residues. Germline V lookup: CDR1 DFQATT, CDR2 SNEGSKA (reference sequence). CDR3 DNA: TGCAGTGCTAGAGCTCCCTTCACCTTC. It specifies CSARAPFTF.

This clonotype has more than one count but fewer than ten. The gene calls are TRBV5-1 and TRBJ2-3; 9 bases are a match to TRBD1. Germline-derived CDR1 and CDR2 are SGHRS and YFSETQ. Unmatched junction bases numbered 13, after V lost 4 bases and J lost 4 bases. The CDR3 contains 17 residues. The CDR3 region is CASSLPRPGQGPDTQYF. Here the CDR3 DNA reads TGCGCCAGCAGCCTCCCTCGACCGGGACAGGGACCAGATACGCAGTATTTT.

This clonotype was counted a few times. The chain employs TRBV10-3 and TRBJ1-5; tentative D call: TRBD1 (5 bases). V lost 7 bases and J 0 bases, leaving 10 bases between the germline ends. From germline, CDR1 is ENHRY and CDR2 SYGVKD. The CDR3 is made up of 14 amino acids. The CDR3 bases are TGTGCCATCAAACAGGATTTTAGCAATCAGCCCCAGCATTTT. Translation: CAIKQDFSNQPQHF.

The rearrangement joins TRBV25-1 to TRBJ1-6; D gene uncertain. From germline, CDR1 is MGHDK and CDR2 SYGVNS. The V end was cut by 3 bases, the J end by 4 bases, with 13 bases between. There are 16 residues in the CDR3. CDR3: CASSDSLAPYNSPLHF. CDR3 coding DNA: TGTGCCAGCAGTGACTCTTTGGCACCTTATAATTCACCCCTCCACTTT. Based on the CDR3 plus reference TRBV25-1 and TRBJ1-6, the full variable domain is EADIYQTPRYLVIGTGKKITLECSQTMGHDKMYWYQQDPGMELHLIHYSYGVNSTEKGDLSSESTVSRIRTEHFPLTLESARPSHTSQYLCASSDSLAPYNSPLHFGNGTRLTVT.

The V and J genes are TRBV20-1 and TRBJ2-7; D call uncertain. The germline gives CDR1 DFQATT, CDR2 SNEGSKA (reference sequence). This CDR3 comprises 13 residues. V lost 2 bases and J lost 3, with 11 bases in between. CDR3 nucleotide sequence: TGCAGTGCTAGACCCAACACGGGCTACGAGCAGTACTTC. Its translation is CSARPNTGYEQYF.

The rearrangement joins TRBV4-2 to TRBJ1-1; no clear D. Trimming cost V 0 bases and J 9 bases, with 8 bases left between them. The germline V gene has CDR1 LGHNA and CDR2 YNFKEQ. CDR3 length equals 12 residues. The CDR3 DNA sequence: TGTGCCAGCAGCCAAGATTCTAGGAAAGCTTTCTTT. As protein: CASSQDSRKAFF.

This clonotype was recorded a few times. Its ends do not fully match the called genes, so a read error is possible. The chain combines TRBV7-7 with TRBJ2-2; 7 bases are a match to TRBD1. Germline V gene data show CDR1 as SSHAT and CDR2 as FNYEAQ (reference sequence). The length of the CDR3 is 17 residues. The CDR3: CASSTSRGQLNTGELFF. CDR3 nucleotides: TGTGCTAGCAGCACGTCCCGGGGACAGCTGAACACCGGGGAGCTGTTTTTT.

The CDR3 coding sequence is TGTGCCACCTACTTGGGGGATGAGCAGTTCTTC. It codes for CATYLGDEQFF. V usage is TRBV12-3 or TRBV12-4 and J usage is TRBJ2-1; tentatively, D is TRBD1 or TRBD2 (5 bases each). V lost 10 bases and J 8 bases, leaving 12 bases between the germline ends. The CDR3 has 11 residues.

The genes are TRBV6-1 and TRBJ2-5; TRBD1 agrees at 10 bases. The CDR3 is 14 amino acids. V trimming: 6 bases; J trimming: 5 bases; junction bases outside the gene matches: 6. Germline CDR1 MNHNS, CDR2 SASEGT. DNA for the CDR3: TGTGCCAGCAGGACAGGGGGCGCAGGGGAGACCCAGTACTTC. Amino acid sequence: CASRTGGAGETQYF.

The rearrangement joins TRBV10-3 to TRBJ2-3; 8 nucleotides agree with TRBD1. The germline gives CDR1 ENHRY, CDR2 SYGVKD. Trimming at V came to 9 bases and at J to 4 bases, leaving 9 bases not matched to a gene. The CDR3 length is 14 residues. The CDR3 bases are TGTGCCATGGGGCTTGGACAGGGAGCAGATACGCAGTATTTT. It yields the protein CAMGLGQGADTQYF.

The chain combines TRBV20-1 with TRBJ1-1; D unclear. Germline CDR1 and CDR2: DFQATT and SNEGSKA (reference sequence). This CDR3 is 12 amino acids long. Trimming cost V 1 base and J 1 base, with 4 bases left between them. The CDR3 DNA reads as TGCAGTGCTAGAGGACAGAACACTGAAGCTTTCTTT. This gives the protein CSARGQNTEAFF.

V is TRBV6-5 and J is TRBJ1-2; D remains ambiguous. Germline V lookup: CDR1 MNHEY, CDR2 SVGAGI. This CDR3 has 14 residues. V lost 8 bases to trimming and J lost 0 bases, with 13 bases between them. The CDR3 reads CASHTTSTNYGYTF. The DNA for the CDR3 is TGTGCCAGCCATACGACAAGCACTAACTATGGCTACACCTTC.

The chain recombines TRBV20-1 with TRBJ2-5; 12 bases line up with TRBD2. The DNA end lines up better with TRBJ2-7; the J call may be wrong. The CDR3 is made up of 14 amino acids. The germline CDR1 and CDR2 sequences are DFQATT and SNEGSKA (reference sequence). For the CDR3, the DNA is TGCAGTGCTATAAGGACTAGCGGGATATACGAGCAGTACTTC. Its protein product is CSAIRTSGIYEQYF.

This chain joins TRBV5-1 and TRBJ1-5, with no clear D. This CDR3 region has 13 residues. The V end lost 6 bases, the J end lost 3 bases, and 10 bases lay between the germline ends. Germline V gives CDR1 SGHRS, CDR2 YFSETQ. In DNA form, the CDR3 reads TGCGCCAGCATCTGGTTTCCCAATCAGCCCCAGCATTTT. Its protein is CASIWFPNQPQHF.

This chain links TRBV20-1 with TRBJ1-5; D not resolved. V lost 4 bases to trimming and J lost 0 bases, with 13 bases between them. Germline CDR1 and CDR2: DFQATT and SNEGSKA (reference sequence). The CDR3 totals 15 residues. CDR3 in DNA: TGCAGTGCTACACGGACGGGAAATAGCAATCAGCCCCAGCATTTT. Translating it yields CSATRTGNSNQPQHF.

The V gene is TRBV7-9, the J gene TRBJ1-1; TRBD1 matches at 9 bases. The CDR3 is 14 amino acids. CDR1 and CDR2 (germline): SEHNR, FQNEAQ (reference sequence). The V segment lost 7 bases and the J segment 11 bases; nucleotides outside the gene matches: 14. The CDR3 DNA is TGTGCCAGCACCTCCGGGACAGGGTTTTTTCGGGCTTTCTTT. This sequence encodes CASTSGTGFFRAFF. Full variable domain (remainder filled in from reference TRBV7-9 and TRBJ1-1): DTGVSQNPRHKITKRGQNVTFRCDPISEHNRLYWYRQTLGQGPEFLTYFQNEAQLEKSRLLSDRFSAERPKGSFSTLEIQRTEQGDSAMYLCASTSGTGFFRAFFGQGTRLTVV.

At least ten counts were recorded for this clonotype. The gene calls are TRBV20-1 and TRBJ1-6; 7 nucleotides match TRBD1. Germline V gene sequence: CDR1 DFQATT, CDR2 SNEGSKA (reference sequence). This CDR3 is 14 amino acids long. Losses at the gene ends were 4 bases for V and 5 bases for J; bases not matched to a gene: 5. The CDR3 loop is CSATGTVNNSPLHF. CDR3 in DNA: TGCAGTGCTACTGGGACAGTGAATAATTCACCCCTCCACTTT.

Regarding this clonotype: A clone one base away is much larger, so this may be a read error. The J gene is TRBJ2-7, the V gene TRBV4-1; D possibly corresponds to TRBD2 (6 bases). CDR3 length: 17 amino acids. The V end was cut by 1 base, the J end by 3 bases, with 19 bases between. Germline values: CDR1 MGHRA, CDR2 YSYEKL. The CDR3 is CASSQVDVVADIYEQYF. CDR3 bases: TGCGCCAGCAGCCAAGTGGATGTAGTAGCGGATATCTACGAGCAGTACTTC.

The chain combines TRBV6-2 or TRBV6-3 with TRBJ2-2; no clear D gene. Deletions cut 8 bases from V and 6 bases from J, with 10 bases between. There are 12 residues in the CDR3. Germline CDR1 MNHEY, CDR2 SVGEGT. This CDR3 is CASGGTPGELFF. The CDR3 coding sequence is TGTGCCAGCGGCGGAACCCCCGGGGAGCTGTTTTTT.